This T cell receptor beta chain appears in the sequencing data of a study of long-term antiretroviral therapy in people with HIV. Findings and limits, study-wide: Controls showed broader CDR3 length ranges than did the HIV repertoires.

Trimming took 4 bases from V and 8 from J, leaving 11 bases between them. There are 12 residues in the CDR3. Germline assignment: CDR1 SGHDN and CDR2 FVKESK. Researchers report immunoSEQ v3.0 was run at survey level. Researchers set sequencing to target roughly 35,000-55,000 T-cell genomes per sample. TCRdb's table, derived via immunoSEQ multiplex PCR, lists solely in-frame clones and lacks some. Of over 40,000 clones listed, about 95% were seen once; the top ten hold roughly 2.2%. Regarding this clone: Its antigen is not identified.

Sequences were derived from unsorted PBMCs, sampled roughly 9.4 years after starting antiretroviral therapy. The V and J genes are TRBV14 and TRBJ1-2; weak D call: TRBD1 (6 bases). This receptor was taken from a man aged 30 to 45 with HIV. CDR3 protein: CASSPHREGYTF. The CDR3 nucleotides read TGTGCCAGCAGCCCGCACAGGGAGGGCTACACCTTC.